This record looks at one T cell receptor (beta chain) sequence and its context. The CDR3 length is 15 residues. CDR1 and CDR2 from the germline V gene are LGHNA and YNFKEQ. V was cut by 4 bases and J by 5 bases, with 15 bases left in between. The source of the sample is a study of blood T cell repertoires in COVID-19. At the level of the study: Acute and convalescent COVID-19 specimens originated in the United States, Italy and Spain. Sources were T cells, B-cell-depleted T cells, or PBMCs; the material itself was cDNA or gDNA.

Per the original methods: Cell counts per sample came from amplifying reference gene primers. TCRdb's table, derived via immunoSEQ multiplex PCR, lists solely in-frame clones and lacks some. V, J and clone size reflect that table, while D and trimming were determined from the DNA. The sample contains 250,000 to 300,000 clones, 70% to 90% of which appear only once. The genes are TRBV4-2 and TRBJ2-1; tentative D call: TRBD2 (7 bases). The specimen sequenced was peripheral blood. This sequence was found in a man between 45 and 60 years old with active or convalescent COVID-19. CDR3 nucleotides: TGTGCCAGCAGCCGGGGGAGGGGGAGCGACAATGAGCAGTTCTTC. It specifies CASSRGRGSDNEQFF.